This TCR beta chain was documented in a study of beta chain features in type 1 diabetes. Overall study: The number of sorted cells examined across all samples was approximately 100 million.

Germline V CDR1 and CDR2: SGHTA, FQGNSA. Between the trimmed V and J ends, which lost 3 bases and 10 bases, there was a span of 10 bases. The CDR3 loop spans 12 amino acids. This clone was seen only a few times. The antigen is not known. The authors reverse transcribed all of the isolated RNA, so sequencing captured expressed TCRB transcripts. Generated by immunoSEQ multiplex PCR, the TCRdb table keeps only in-frame clones and is missing some. The repertoire holds more than 550,000 clones, with roughly an eighth as singletons. Study-wide points: Cells with high TCR expression could be over-represented when cDNA is sequenced. Shortening of TCRB CDR3s, moderate but significant, appeared in all four CD4+ subsets of Type 1 diabetes patients. Patients and controls would be equally affected if PCR favored shorter templates. In comparison with healthy donors, patients had naive, central memory and Treg TCRB repertoires that appeared more similar.

Material for sequencing was naive CD4+ T cells from blood. The TCR comes from a man younger than 35 with type 1 diabetes. V and J are TRBV7-2 and TRBJ2-1; D is unresolved. The CDR3 loop is CASSLRLSEQFF. CDR3 nucleotide sequence: TGTGCCAGCAGCTTGAGACTTAGCGAGCAGTTCTTC.